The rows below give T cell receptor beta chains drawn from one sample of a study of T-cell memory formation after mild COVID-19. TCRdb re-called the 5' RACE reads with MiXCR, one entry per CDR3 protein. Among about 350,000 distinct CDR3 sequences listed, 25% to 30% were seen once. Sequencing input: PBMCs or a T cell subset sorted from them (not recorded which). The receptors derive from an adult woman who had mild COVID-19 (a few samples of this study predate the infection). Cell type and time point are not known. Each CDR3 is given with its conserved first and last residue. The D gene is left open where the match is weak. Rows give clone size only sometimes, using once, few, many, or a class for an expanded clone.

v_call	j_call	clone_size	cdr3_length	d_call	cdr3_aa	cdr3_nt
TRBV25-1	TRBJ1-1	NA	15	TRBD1	CASSDTGGRNTEAFF	TGTGCCAGCAGTGATACAGGGGGGCGGAACACTGAAGCTTTCTTT
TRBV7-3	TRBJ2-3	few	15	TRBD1	CASSPFWGQADTQYF	TGTGCCAGCAGCCCGTTTTGGGGACAGGCAGATACGCAGTATTTT
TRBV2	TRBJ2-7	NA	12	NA	CAASRTAYEQYF	TGTGCCGCCTCCCGGACAGCATACGAGCAGTACTTC
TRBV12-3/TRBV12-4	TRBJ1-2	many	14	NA	CASSSSGTVYGYTF	TGTGCCAGCAGTTCGTCCGGGACGGTCTATGGCTACACCTTC
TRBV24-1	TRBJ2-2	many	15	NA	CATSDLSGVTGELFF	TGTGCCACCAGTGATTTGTCCGGGGTCACCGGGGAGCTGTTTTTT
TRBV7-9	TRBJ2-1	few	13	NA	CASRVGSDNEQFF	TGTGCCAGCAGGGTAGGTTCAGACAATGAGCAGTTCTTC
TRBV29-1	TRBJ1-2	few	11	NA	CSVRLEYGYTF	TGCAGCGTTCGACTGGAGTATGGCTACACCTTC
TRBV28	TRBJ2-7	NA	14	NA	CASSPPRQGYEQYF	TGTGCCAGCAGTCCACCACGGCAGGGCTACGAGCAGTACTTC
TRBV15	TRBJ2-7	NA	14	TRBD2	CATGRGLNAYEQYF	TGTGCCACCGGGAGGGGACTGAACGCCTACGAGCAGTACTTC
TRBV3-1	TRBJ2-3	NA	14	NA	CASSQGLTRVTQYF	TGTGCCAGCAGCCAAGGACTTACCCGGGTTACGCAGTATTTT
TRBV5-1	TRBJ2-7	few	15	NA	CASSYRLESSYEQYF	TGCGCCAGCAGCTATCGACTTGAGAGCTCCTACGAGCAGTACTTC
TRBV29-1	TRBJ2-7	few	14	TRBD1	CSVEGRDRGTEQYF	TGCAGCGTTGAGGGAAGGGACAGGGGTACCGAGCAGTACTTC
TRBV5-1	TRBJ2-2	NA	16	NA	CASSVRAGANTGELFF	TGCGCCAGCAGTGTGAGGGCCGGTGCGAACACCGGGGAGCTGTTTTTT
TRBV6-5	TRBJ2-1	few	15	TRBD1	CASSGDRGSDNEQFF	TGTGCCAGCAGTGGGGACAGGGGATCGGACAATGAGCAGTTCTTC
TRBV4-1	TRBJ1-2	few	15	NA	CASSRSPGVLEGYTF	TGCGCCAGCAGCCGATCTCCAGGGGTTCTCGAGGGCTACACCTTC
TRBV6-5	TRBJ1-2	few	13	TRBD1	CASSSGGRRGYTF	TGTGCCAGCAGCTCAGGGGGGAGAAGGGGCTACACCTTC
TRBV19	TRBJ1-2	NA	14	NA	CASIPDGLNYGYTF	TGTGCCAGTATCCCGGACGGACTTAACTATGGCTACACCTTC
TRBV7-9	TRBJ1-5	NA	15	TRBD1	CASSLGGQQNQPQHF	TGTGCCAGCAGCTTAGGGGGACAGCAAAATCAGCCCCAGCATTTT
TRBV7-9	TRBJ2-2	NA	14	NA	CASSFVKNTGELFF	TGTGCCAGCAGCTTTGTCAAGAACACCGGGGAGCTGTTTTTT
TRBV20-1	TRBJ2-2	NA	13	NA	CSARDRRTGELFF	TGCAGTGCGCGGGACAGACGCACCGGGGAGCTGTTTTTT
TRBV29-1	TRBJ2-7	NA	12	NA	CSVKGQFYEQYF	TGCAGCGTAAAGGGACAATTTTACGAGCAGTACTTC
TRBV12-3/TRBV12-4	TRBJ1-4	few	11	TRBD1	CASRSGQELFF	TGTGCCAGCAGGAGCGGACAGGAACTGTTTTTT
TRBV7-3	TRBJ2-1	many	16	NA	CASSLLGPIPYNEQFF	TGTGCCAGCAGCCTCTTGGGGCCCATCCCCTACAATGAGCAGTTCTTC
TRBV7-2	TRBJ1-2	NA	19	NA	CASSLGILTGGALGYGYTF	TGTGCCAGCAGCTTAGGAATATTGACGGGGGGCGCCCTTGGCTATGGCTACACCTTC
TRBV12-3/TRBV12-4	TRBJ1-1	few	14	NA	CASSPLSRGTEAFF	TGTGCCAGCAGCCCCCTTTCGAGGGGGACTGAAGCTTTCTTT
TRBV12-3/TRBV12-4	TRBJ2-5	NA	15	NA	CASSSQDSGWETQYF	TGTGCCAGCAGTTCCCAGGACTCCGGATGGGAGACCCAGTACTTC
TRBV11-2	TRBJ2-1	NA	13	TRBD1	CASSRTGGREQFF	TGTGCCAGCAGTCGTACAGGGGGCAGAGAGCAGTTCTTC
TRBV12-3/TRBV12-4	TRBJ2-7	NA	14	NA	CASSLVGKRYEQYF	TGTGCCAGCAGTTTAGTAGGGAAGAGATACGAGCAGTACTTC